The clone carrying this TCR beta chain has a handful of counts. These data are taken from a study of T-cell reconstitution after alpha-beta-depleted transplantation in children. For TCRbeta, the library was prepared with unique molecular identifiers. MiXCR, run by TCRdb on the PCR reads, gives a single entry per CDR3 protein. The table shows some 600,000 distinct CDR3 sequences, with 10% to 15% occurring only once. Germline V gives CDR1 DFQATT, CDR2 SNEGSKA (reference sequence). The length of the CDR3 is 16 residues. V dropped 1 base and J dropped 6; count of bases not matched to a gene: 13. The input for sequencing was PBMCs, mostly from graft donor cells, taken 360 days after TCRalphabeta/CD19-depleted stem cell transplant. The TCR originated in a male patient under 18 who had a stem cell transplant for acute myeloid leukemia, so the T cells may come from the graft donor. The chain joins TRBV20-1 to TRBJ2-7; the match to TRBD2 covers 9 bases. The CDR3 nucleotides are TGCAGTGCTAGAGTCAGACCTAGCGGGATCGTGGGCGAGCAGTACTTC. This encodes CSARVRPSGIVGEQYF.